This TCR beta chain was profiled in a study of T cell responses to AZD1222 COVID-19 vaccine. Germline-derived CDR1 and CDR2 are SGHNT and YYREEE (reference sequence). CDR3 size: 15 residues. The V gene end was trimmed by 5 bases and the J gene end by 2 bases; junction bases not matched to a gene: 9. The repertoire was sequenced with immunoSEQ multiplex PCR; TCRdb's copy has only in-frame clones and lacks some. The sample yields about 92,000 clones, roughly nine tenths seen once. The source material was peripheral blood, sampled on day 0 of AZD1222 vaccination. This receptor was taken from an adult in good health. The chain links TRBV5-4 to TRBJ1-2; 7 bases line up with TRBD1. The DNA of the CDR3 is TGTGCCAGCAGTAGTAGGGGACAGAACAACTATGGCTACACCTTC. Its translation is CASSSRGQNNYGYTF.